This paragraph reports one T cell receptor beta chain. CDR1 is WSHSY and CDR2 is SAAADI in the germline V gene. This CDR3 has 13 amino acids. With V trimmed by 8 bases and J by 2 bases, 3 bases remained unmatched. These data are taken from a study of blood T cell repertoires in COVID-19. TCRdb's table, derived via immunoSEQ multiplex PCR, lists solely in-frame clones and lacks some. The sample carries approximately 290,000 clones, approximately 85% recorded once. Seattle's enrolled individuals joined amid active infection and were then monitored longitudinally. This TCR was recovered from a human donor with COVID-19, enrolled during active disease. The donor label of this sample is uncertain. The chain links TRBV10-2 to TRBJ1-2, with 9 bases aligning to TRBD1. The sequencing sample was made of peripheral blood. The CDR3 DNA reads TGCGCCAGCGCTGGACAGGGGAACTATGGCTACACCTTC. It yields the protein CASAGQGNYGYTF.